Below, one TCR beta chain is given with its context. This specimen belongs to a study of blood T cell repertoires in COVID-19. Study background: T cells, B-cell-depleted T cells, or PBMCs supplied cDNA or gDNA.

The repertoire was sequenced with immunoSEQ multiplex PCR; TCRdb's copy has only in-frame clones and lacks some. The sample has fewer than 400,000 clones, roughly 90% seen once. The sequencing sample was made of peripheral blood. The source is a woman aged 25 to 39 with COVID-19, enrolled during active disease.

The CDR3 DNA is TGTGCCACCTGGGACTTAGGGATCTACACCTTC. Translation gives CATWDLGIYTF. This rearrangement joins TRBV7-9 to TRBJ1-2; tentatively, D is TRBD1 (5 bases). V lost 10 bases and J 10 bases, leaving 16 bases between the germline ends. Germline CDR1 is SEHNR and CDR2 is FQNEAQ (reference sequence). The CDR3 sequence is 11 residues long.